The source of this T cell receptor (beta chain) is a study of blood T cell repertoires in COVID-19. V dropped 5 bases and J dropped 5; count of bases not matched to a gene: 9. The CDR3 sequence is 15 residues long. Germline assignment: CDR1 MNHEY and CDR2 SMNVEV (reference sequence). Source study methods: Scientists estimated how many nucleated cells there were by amplifying reference gene primers. Using immunoSEQ multiplex PCR, the repertoire was profiled, and TCRdb retains in-frame clones only, with some absent. That table supplies the V and J calls and clone size; D and trimming were determined from the DNA. This sample carries about 170,000 clones, about 90% of them seen once, and the ten largest clones take about a tenth. Enrollment of patients from Seattle took place during active infection, with longitudinal follow-up.

The sequencing input was peripheral blood. The receptor's source is an older woman with COVID-19, enrolled during active disease. The chain couples TRBV27 to TRBJ2-5; 9 bases are a match to TRBD1. The CDR3 region is CASSVLQGAGETQYF. For the CDR3, the DNA is TGTGCCAGCAGTGTGCTACAGGGGGCTGGTGAGACCCAGTACTTC.